The 21 T cell receptor beta chains below come from one sample, sequenced in a study of tumor-infiltrating lymphocytes in primary liver carcinoma. The researchers obtained blood RNA from unsorted whole blood and also extracted germline DNA. Starting material of 500 ng total RNA yielded TCR beta cDNA via a constant-region primer. A slightly modified ARM-PCR protocol with three nested multiplex PCR rounds produced these TCR beta libraries. With TRBV1-TRBV30 forward primers and a C-beta reverse primer, the first two PCR rounds were run for roughly 9 cycles each. MiXCR was run by TCRdb on the multiplex PCR reads, yielding one entry per CDR3 protein. This sample has 330,000 or so distinct CDR3 sequences, with about 61% found just once. The sequenced sample was peripheral blood. The origin of the receptors is a man aged 40-50 years with primary liver carcinoma and hepatitis B virus infection.

As for this clonotype: Just one base apart from a much larger clone, this may be a read error. V usage is TRBV6-5 and J usage is TRBJ2-1, with TRBD2 matching 10 bases. V lost 6 bases, J lost 9 bases, and 11 bases stayed unmatched. CDR3 length equals 15 residues. In germline, CDR1 is MNHEY, CDR2 SVGAGI. This CDR3 reads CASSYGLAEGREQFF. The CDR3 nucleotides read TGTGCCAGCAGCTATGGACTAGCGGAAGGGCGTGAGCAGTTCTTC.

In the case of this clonotype: This may be a read error: a much more frequent sequence differs by one nucleotide. V usage is TRBV28 and J usage is TRBJ2-7, with 14 bases that match TRBD2. CDR1 is MDHEN and CDR2 is SYDVKM in the germline V gene. This CDR3 contains 20 residues. V dropped 7 bases and J dropped 0; count of bases not matched to a gene: 17. CDR3 region: CASIQRVPGLAGGHSYEQYF. For the CDR3, the DNA is TGTGCCAGCATCCAGCGAGTACCAGGACTAGCGGGAGGACACTCCTACGAGCAGTACTTC.

This clonotype was seen many times. The chain links TRBV29-1 to TRBJ2-7; D is unclear. V dropped 3 bases and J dropped 4 bases, with 7 bases sitting between them. The CDR3 totals 11 residues. Germline CDR1 SQVTM, CDR2 ANQGSEA. CDR3 coding DNA: TGCAGCGTTGAGACGCTATACGAGCAGTACTTC. This sequence encodes CSVETLYEQYF.

On this clonotype: A much larger clone lies one base from this, so it may be a read error. It is likely a read error, because the conserved phenylalanine at the end of the CDR3 is missing. The chain joins TRBV10-3 to TRBJ2-1; TRBD1 might be the D (6 bases). This CDR3 has 14 residues. CDR1 ENHRY and CDR2 SYGVKD come from the germline V gene. V lost 8 bases and J 0 bases, leaving 11 bases between the germline ends. The CDR3 sequence is CAIGTGFSYNEQFL. CDR3 in DNA: TGTGCCATCGGCACAGGGTTCTCCTACAATGAGCAGTTCCTC.

Concerning this clonotype: With a much larger clone just one base away, this may be a read error. The rearrangement joins TRBV6-2 or TRBV6-3 to TRBJ2-1, with D unresolved. Germline lookup yields CDR1 MNHEY and CDR2 SVGEGT. CDR3 size: 15 residues. CDR3 in DNA: TGTGCCAGCAGTTTAATGGACGTAGGGTTCTATGAGCAGCTCTTC. Translated: CASSLMDVGFYEQLF.

With respect to this clonotype: A single base separates this from a much larger clone, so it may be a read error. As DNA, the CDR3 is TGTGCCAGCATTGATGCCAGCTATGGCTACACCTTC. This sequence encodes CASIDASYGYTF. This chain connects TRBV6-1 to TRBJ1-2, with D unclear. CDR1 and CDR2 from the germline V gene are MNHNS and SASEGT. Trimming stripped 7 bases from V and 4 bases from J, with 10 bases between. The CDR3 spans 12 residues.

Note on this clonotype: This may stem from a read error, because a much larger clone lies one nucleotide away. The J gene is TRBJ2-3, the V gene TRBV12-3 or TRBV12-4; possibly TRBD2 for D (5 bases). The germline V and J ends were trimmed by 5 bases and 3 bases, with 15 bases remaining between them. This CDR3 is 15 amino acids long. This CDR3 reads CASSVTPGVTDTQYF. DNA of the CDR3: TGTGCCAGCAGTGTTACCCCCGGGGTGACAGATACGCAGTATTTT.

On this clonotype itself: The conserved closing phenylalanine or tryptophan is absent in this CDR3, likely reflecting a read error. No DNA is shown, since the ends of the CDR3 on it are uncertain; the CDR3 is the one TCRdb lists. V and J are TRBV4-1 and TRBJ2-7; the table gives TRBD2 as D, unverified against the DNA. Including both end residues, the CDR3 is 15 amino acids long. Germline lookup yields CDR1 MGHRA and CDR2 YSYEKL. The CDR3 loop is CASSLGLAVPYELYS.

The chain recombines TRBV15 with TRBJ1-5; D gene ambiguous. The CDR3 consists of 15 residues. In germline, CDR1 is LNHNV, CDR2 YYDKDF (reference sequence). Between the trimmed V and J ends, which lost 2 bases and 3 bases, there was a span of 11 bases. In DNA form, the CDR3 reads TGTGCCACCAGCAGAAGGCAGGTTCACAATCAGCCCCAGCATTTT. This sequence encodes CATSRRQVHNQPQHF.

As concerns this clonotype: A clone one base away is much larger, so this may be a read error. The V gene is TRBV6-6, the J gene TRBJ2-7; 7 bases match TRBD1. After removal of 1 base from V and 0 bases from J, the junction contained 3 bases not matched to a gene. Per the germline V gene, CDR1 is MNHNY and CDR2 is SVGAGI (reference sequence). The CDR3 is made up of 15 amino acids. CDR3 sequence reads: CASSYYWDSSYEQYF. The CDR3 DNA follows: TGTGCCAGCAGTTACTACTGGGACAGCTCCTACGAGCAGTACTTC.

The sample holds a few counts of this clonotype. The chain combines TRBV10-3 with TRBJ2-7; 9 bases match TRBD1. The CDR3 sequence is 15 residues long. Germline trimming cut 5 bases from V and 2 bases from J; bases unmatched to any gene: 7. The germline CDR1 and CDR2 sequences are ENHRY and SYGVKD. The CDR3 here is CAISPTGGSAYEQYF. The CDR3, as DNA: TGTGCCATCAGTCCTACAGGGGGCTCGGCCTACGAGCAGTACTTC.

This clonotype was counted many times. The chain recombines TRBV12-3 or TRBV12-4 with TRBJ2-5, with 8 bases identical to TRBD1. This CDR3 comprises 15 residues. V was clipped by 5 bases and J by 5 bases; unmatched bases: 10. CDR3 in amino acids: CASSRSGGSGETQYF. DNA of the CDR3: TGTGCCAGCAGTAGATCAGGGGGCAGCGGGGAGACCCAGTACTTC.

The CDR3 is CASSLGSTGNTIYF. The CDR3 region has the DNA TGTGCCAGCAGCTTAGGGTCCACCGGAAACACCATATATTTT. This chain links TRBV7-9 with TRBJ1-3; D ambiguous. Per the germline V gene, CDR1 is SEHNR and CDR2 is FQNEAQ (reference sequence). V was pared by 1 base and J by 4 bases, with 8 bases between. This CDR3 is built from 14 residues.

For this clonotype: A junction end diverges from the germline sequence, so it may reflect a read error. The chain links TRBV29-1 to TRBJ2-1, with a weak D call TRBD1 (5 bases). The CDR3 runs to 15 residues. Germline values: CDR1 SQVTM, CDR2 ANQGSEA. DNA of the CDR3: TGCAGCGTTGAACACATGGGGCAACTGGGGAATGGGCAGTTCTTC. This gives the protein CSVEHMGQLGNGQFF.

This sequence joins TRBV5-6 and TRBJ2-2; D remains unclear. CDR3 size: 13 residues. Germline V gene data show CDR1 as SGHDT and CDR2 as YYEEEE. V dropped 2 bases and J dropped 9 bases, with 11 bases sitting between them. CDR3 in DNA: TGTGCCAGCAGCTTCACTTGGTCCCGGGAGCTGTTTTTT. Protein product: CASSFTWSRELFF.

J is TRBJ2-6 and V is TRBV4-1, with 7 bases identical to TRBD2. Germline lookup yields CDR1 MGHRA and CDR2 YSYEKL. The length of the CDR3 is 15 residues. V was pared by 7 bases and J by 2 bases, with 5 bases of the junction left unmatched. CDR3 amino acids: CASIAREAGANVLTF. CDR3 bases: TGCGCCAGCATCGCTCGGGAGGCTGGGGCCAACGTCCTGACTTTC.

V and J are TRBV6-5 and TRBJ2-7, with D perhaps matching TRBD1 (5 bases). V was clipped by 0 bases and J by 5 bases, with 14 bases between them. The CDR3 has 15 amino acids. Germline V gives CDR1 MNHEY, CDR2 SVGAGI. The CDR3 DNA follows: TGTGCCAGCAGTTACTCGACCGGTGCAGGGCACGAGCAGTACTTC. Residues: CASSYSTGAGHEQYF.

This clonotype was seen a few times. This chain joins TRBV11-2 and TRBJ2-1; possibly TRBD2 for D (6 bases). The CDR3 is 11 amino acids. V shed 6 bases and J shed 14 bases, with 14 bases lying between them. CDR1 is SGHAT and CDR2 is FQNNGV in the germline V gene. CDR3 in amino acids: CASSTGLREFF. The CDR3 region has the DNA TGTGCCAGCAGTACGGGACTTCGGGAGTTCTTC. Full variable domain (outside the CDR3, taken from reference TRBV11-2 and TRBJ2-1): EAGVAQSPRYKIIEKRQSVAFWCNPISGHATLYWYQQILGQGPKLLIQFQNNGVVDDSQLPKDRFSAERLKGVDSTLKIQPAKLEDSAVYLCASSTGLREFFGPGTRLTVL.

With regard to this clonotype: This may come from a read error, since a much larger clone is one base off. V and J are TRBV6-2 or TRBV6-3 and TRBJ2-1, with TRBD1 identical over 9 bases. The CDR3 covers 14 residues. The ends lost 6 bases at V and 11 bases at J; junction bases unmatched: 11. The germline gives CDR1 MNHEY, CDR2 SVGEGT. The DNA of the CDR3 is TGTGCCAGCAGGGGCCAGAGGGACAGGGCGAAGCAGTTCTTC. This encodes CASRGQRDRAKQFF.

V and J are TRBV4-3 and TRBJ2-5; D call uncertain. V lost 4 bases and J 2 bases, leaving 17 bases between the germline ends. This CDR3 has 16 residues. Germline-derived CDR1 and CDR2 are LGHNA and YSLEER. CDR3 region: CASSRDPLRRQETQYF. CDR3 DNA sequence: TGCGCCAGCAGCCGAGATCCCCTGCGAAGACAAGAGACCCAGTACTTC.

The chain links TRBV4-1 to TRBJ2-7, with D maybe TRBD2 (5 bases). Germline V lookup: CDR1 MGHRA, CDR2 YSYEKL. The CDR3 contains 15 residues. The V end lost 1 base, the J end lost 2 bases, and 12 bases lay between the germline ends. Here the CDR3 reads CASSQVDGMTYEQYF. CDR3 nucleotide sequence: TGCGCCAGCAGCCAAGTGGACGGGATGACCTACGAGCAGTACTTC.